This TCR beta chain was found in a study of blood T cells in healthy people across ages (dated by TCRdb to the mid-2010s). Notes on the research overall: In model experiments, roughly one uniquely barcoded TCR beta cDNA molecule per two T cells was captured by template switching. Age-related changes in TCR beta repertoire diversity were measured in the study by deep sequencing normalized with unique cDNA molecular identifiers. The donors were divided into four age groups: young (average about 16 years), middle-aged (over 35), aged (about 62) and long-lived (nearly 85). For two donors (one aged 18 to 29 and one aged 80 or older), the study analyzed two additional independent replicas of 1 million unique cDNA reads from the same blood draw. On the study overall, not on this receptor specifically: Estimates of total diversity based on one million sequenced T cells were regarded as lower bounds and as underestimates. Compared with the aged group, the long-lived group had more naive CD4+ T cells, fewer expanded clones and increased TCR diversity, a pattern suggesting age selection. As age increased, observed TCR beta diversity per million T cells dropped in a roughly linear way, and a significant reduction was already evident by age 40. Because donor CMV infection status was unknown, age-related changes in expanded clonotypes were potentially confounded. A strong correlation was found between observed TCR beta diversity and the percentage of naive T cells measured by flow cytometry. Since profiling was done on bulk unsorted PBMCs, naive and antigen-experienced compartments could not be conclusively compared.

The roughly 39 donors, aged about 6 to 95 years, were systemically healthy Caucasian individuals from Russia. Around 9.9 milliliters of peripheral blood were collected from each donor into EDTA-treated Vacutainer tubes. Ficoll-Paque density-gradient centrifugation was used to isolate PBMCs, with at least 7 million per sample. Trizol reagent was used to extract total RNA from the PBMCs, yielding at least 6 micrograms per sample. For every donor, an aliquot of PBMCs went through flow cytometry to measure the percentages of naive CD45RAhigh/CD27high T cells. As for this clonotype: Its specific antigen is unknown. No quality values exist for individual bases; no much larger clone is one base distant.

The library was generated by 5' RACE. The sequencing machine was an Illumina HiSeq 2500. The second PCR ran for about 6 to 11 cycles and used a J-beta primer mix along with a sample-barcoded 5' primer. A template-switch 5' adaptor carrying 12 random nucleotides introduced a unique molecular identifier onto each TCR beta cDNA molecule. Each sample yielded at least 3 million CDR3-containing paired-end reads. First-strand cDNA was synthesized from all RNA with the Mint cDNA synthesis kit, primed by a TRBC-specific oligonucleotide. Following uracil-DNA glycosylase treatment, a first 18-cycle PCR with universal primers M1SS and BC2_uni_R was performed on all cDNA. The paper's processing steps were these. For normalization, 1 million high-quality reads were randomly selected from each sample, with every read carrying a distinct molecular identifier. Reads sharing molecular identifiers were discarded rather than binned into consensus sequences. MiTCR, set to a Q25 quality threshold and the strictest error-elimination algorithm, was used for CDR3 identification, clonotype clustering and error correction. A nonparametric unseen species model with Euler transformation was used to estimate lower-bound total TCR beta diversity. TCRdb passed the public sequencing reads through fastp at Q25 and MiXCR, retaining productive beta sequences. Entries that share a CDR3 protein sequence are merged under the most common genes and DNA. The V and J calls come from TCRdb's annotation, not from the publication. Counted in this sample were 750,000 to 950,000 distinct CDR3 sequences; around a quarter of them appeared once. Clones ranked in the top ten supply approximately 2.9% of the sample.

V is clipped by 1 base and J by 2 bases, and the sequence between their germline boundaries is 11 bases long. CDR1 and CDR2, per the germline V gene, are SNHLY and FYNNEI. The CDR3 has 15 amino acids, counting the end cysteine and phenylalanine. Here the CDR3 DNA is all that survives: 45 bases in frame from base 1. The data also belong to a second study, concerning T cells of mothers and their children. The second study, in turn, reports: The donors were nine systemically healthy Caucasian individuals, made up of three mothers and their six children. cDNA synthesis consumed the entire amount of extracted RNA, loaded at about 1.5 ug RNA in each 15 ul reaction. In the second PCR, sample barcodes and 2-4 random nucleotides were introduced via the M1S primer. Each mother yielded over 9 million TCR beta CDR3 reads and each child 2.5 million to 3 million reads. Thymic selection similarly shapes TCR recombination output in related and unrelated pairs, with minor effect from inherited differences. Normalized repertoire overlap was always slightly but never significantly higher in related than unrelated mother-child pairs. No persistent microchimeric T cell clones were found, with a detection sensitivity of approximately 95 clones per million clonotypes. To look for features that set related mother-child pairs apart from unrelated individuals, the researchers ran deep NGS to compare the TCR beta repertoires of mothers and children. On average, the children were about 10 +/- 4 years old, while the mothers were approximately 40 +/- 4 years old. After adapters were ligated using NEBNext reagents, the libraries underwent 100+100 nt paired-end sequencing on an Illumina HiSeq 2000. To prevent cross-contamination, the mother and child libraries were prepared one month apart and sequenced in separate runs. For each donor, between about 500,000 and 2,000,000 distinct TCR beta clonotypes were identified. Naive TCR beta clonotypes were estimated from low-frequency clonotypes matched to each donor's FACS-determined naive share, without sorting.

The chain was built from TRBV2 and TRBJ2-5; a confident D gene designation cannot be given. The sample taken for sequencing was blood. The sequence derives from a boy younger than 18 in good health. The CDR3 has the sequence CASSEVGARQETQYF. DNA sequence: TGTGCCAGCAGTGAAGTCGGAGCCCGACAAGAGACCCAGTACTTC.